Each of the 27 T cell receptor beta chains below was sequenced from the same sample in a study of early T cells in non-severe SARS-CoV-2 infection. In TCRdb, the 5' RACE reads were re-called with MiXCR into one record per CDR3 protein. The sample holds tens of thousands of distinct CDR3 sequences; 5.4% are singletons and the top ten take approximately 5.4%. Sequencing used whole blood, obtained at baseline. Receptors originate from an adult who was a healthcare worker with PCR-confirmed SARS-CoV-2 infection or an uninfected control (not recorded which).

This clonotype was seen many times. The rearrangement joins TRBV6-4 to TRBJ2-1; no clear D gene. This CDR3 contains 11 residues. Looked up from germline, CDR1 is MRHNA and CDR2 is SNTAGT. Between the trimmed V and J ends, which lost 8 bases and 8 bases, there was a span of 10 bases. Here the CDR3 reads CASYRFYEQFF. The CDR3, as DNA: TGTGCCAGCTACCGGTTCTATGAGCAGTTCTTC.

In DNA, the CDR3 is TGTGCCATCAGGAGGGACAGATACTACGAGCAGTACTTC. It is translated as CAIRRDRYYEQYF. V gene TRBV10-3 combines with J gene TRBJ2-7; 7 bases line up with TRBD1. The trim removed 6 bases at V and 3 bases at J, leaving 5 bases unmatched. Per the germline V gene, CDR1 is ENHRY and CDR2 is SYGVKD. This CDR3 spans 13 amino acids.

As for this clonotype: With a much larger clone just one base away, this may be a read error. V usage is TRBV11-3 and J usage is TRBJ2-1; TRBD1 might be the D (7 bases). CDR3 length: 14 amino acids. CDR1 SGHNT and CDR2 YENEEA come from the germline V gene. CDR3 DNA sequence: TGTGCCAGCGGCTTAGCGGACAGGTACAATGAGCAGTTCTTC. It is translated as CASGLADRYNEQFF.

This clonotype was seen ten or more times. This chain connects TRBV15 to TRBJ1-1; D gene uncertain. The CDR3 is 14 amino acids. V lost 0 bases, J lost 1 base, and 6 bases lay in between. Germline CDR1 LNHNV, CDR2 YYDKDF (reference sequence). The CDR3, as DNA: TGTGCCACCAGCAGAGATCCGCGGAACACTGAAGCTTTCTTT. Encoded protein: CATSRDPRNTEAFF.

This clonotype occurred a few times. V usage is TRBV19 and J usage is TRBJ1-5; no firm D call. V was clipped by 5 bases and J by 0 bases, with 17 bases between them. Germline CDR1 LNHDA, CDR2 SQIVND (reference sequence). There are 17 residues in the CDR3. CDR3 amino acids: CASSPSPGGVSNQPQHF. The CDR3 nucleotides are TGTGCCAGTAGTCCTTCCCCGGGAGGAGTTAGCAATCAGCCCCAGCATTTT.

Many counts were recorded for this clonotype. The rearrangement joins TRBV5-5 to TRBJ2-6; tentatively, D is TRBD1 or TRBD2 (6 bases each). Germline CDR1 and CDR2: SGHKS and YYEKEE (reference sequence). The CDR3 contains 16 residues. V was shortened by 0 bases and J by 4 bases, with 11 bases between the two germline ends. The CDR3 protein is CASSLGGGPGANVLTF. CDR3 sequence (DNA): TGTGCCAGCAGCTTGGGAGGGGGGCCAGGGGCCAACGTCCTGACTTTC.

There are many counts of this clonotype. The chain combines TRBV7-3 with TRBJ2-1, with D possibly matching TRBD2 (7 bases). CDR1 and CDR2 (germline): SGHTA, FQGTGA. The ends were cut back, 1 base at V and 2 bases at J, with 9 bases in the middle. The CDR3 contains 15 residues. Here the CDR3 DNA reads TGTGCCAGCAGCTTAAAAGGGGGGGCCTACAATGAGCAGTTCTTC. Protein: CASSLKGGAYNEQFF. Combining the CDR3 with reference TRBV7-3 and TRBJ2-1 gives the whole variable domain GAGVSQTPSNKVTEKGKYVELRCDPISGHTALYWYRQSLGQGPEFLIYFQGTGAADDSGLPNDRFFAVRPEGSVSTLKIQRTERGDSAVYLCASSLKGGAYNEQFFGPGTRLTVL.

This clonotype was seen at least ten times. The chain links TRBV12-3 or TRBV12-4 to TRBJ1-5, with D perhaps TRBD1 (5 bases). This CDR3 has 16 amino acids. Trimming shortened V by 6 bases and J by 9 bases, and 24 bases separated the two germline ends. CDR3 residues: CASSFRRGSAISPQHF. The CDR3 nucleotides read TGTGCCAGCAGCTTCAGGCGGGGGTCAGCTATATCGCCCCAGCATTTT.

Ten or more counts support this clonotype. The chain joins TRBV20-1 to TRBJ2-5; D uncertain. V was trimmed by 5 bases and J by 5 bases, leaving 15 bases between them. Germline assignment: CDR1 DFQATT and CDR2 SNEGSKA (reference sequence). CDR3 length equals 13 residues. As DNA, the CDR3 is TGCAGTGCTGACGGGCAGGTTGGGGAGACCCAGTACTTC. It codes for CSADGQVGETQYF.

In this sample, this clonotype turned up many times. The rearrangement joins TRBV29-1 to TRBJ2-3; D is uncertain. Looked up from germline, CDR1 is SQVTM and CDR2 is ANQGSEA. V lost 6 bases and J lost 3, with 13 bases in between. There are 13 residues in the CDR3. The CDR3: CSVGMISTDTQYF. CDR3 DNA: TGCAGCGTGGGGATGATCTCTACAGATACGCAGTATTTT.

This clonotype was counted at least ten times. The chain joins TRBV29-1 to TRBJ2-2; D ambiguous. The germline CDR1 and CDR2 sequences are SQVTM and ANQGSEA. Trimming left V 3 bases short and J 3 bases short, with 8 bases between. The CDR3 has 13 amino acids. This chain's CDR3 is CSVDRIYTGELFF. CDR3 in DNA: TGCAGCGTTGACAGGATCTACACCGGGGAGCTGTTTTTT.

This clonotype has a count of ten or more. The chain carries TRBV20-1 and TRBJ2-7; a weak D match, TRBD2 (5 bases). Trimming removed 3 bases at V and 7 bases at J, with 16 bases between. Germline values: CDR1 DFQATT, CDR2 SNEGSKA (reference sequence). The CDR3 is made up of 13 amino acids. This CDR3 reads CSASRDGVGEQYF. CDR3 bases: TGCAGTGCTAGTCGGGATGGGGTGGGGGAGCAGTACTTC.

The chain recombines TRBV18 with TRBJ1-6; D ambiguous. Germline V gene sequence: CDR1 KGHSH, CDR2 LQKENI. Trimming shortened V by 5 bases and J by 7 bases, and 12 bases separated the two germline ends. The CDR3 sequence is 14 residues long. CDR3 bases: TGTGCCAGCTCAACGGGAGGCGGCAATTCACCCCTCCACTTT. Translation: CASSTGGGNSPLHF.

At least ten counts were recorded for this clonotype. The chain couples TRBV12-3 or TRBV12-4 to TRBJ2-7; D remains ambiguous. Deletions cut 0 bases from V and 2 bases from J, with 8 bases between. The CDR3 length is 14 residues. As DNA, the CDR3 is TGTGCCAGCAGTTTAGCGGAACAGACCTACGAGCAGTACTTC. It is translated as CASSLAEQTYEQYF.

The chain couples TRBV20-1 to TRBJ1-1; maybe TRBD1 (6 bases). The CDR3 runs 13 residues. Germline V gives CDR1 DFQATT, CDR2 SNEGSKA (reference sequence). Trimming removed 6 bases from V and 2 bases from J, with 13 bases in between. CDR3: CSATGTINTEAFF. The CDR3, as DNA: TGCAGTGCAACCGGGACAATTAACACTGAAGCTTTCTTT.

This clonotype was seen repeatedly, ten times or more. The chain uses TRBV30 and TRBJ1-4; weak D call: TRBD1 (5 bases). Germline values: CDR1 GTSNPN, CDR2 SVGIG (reference sequence). This CDR3 is built from 19 residues. Trimming took off 3 bases at V and 7 bases at J, with 30 bases between the two ends. CDR3 DNA sequence: TGTGCCTGGAGCTTTGCAGTCCCGGGAGGTGGATGGGGGACTGAAAAACTGTTTTTT. As protein: CAWSFAVPGGGWGTEKLFF.

This clonotype was seen repeatedly, ten times or more. The genes are TRBV10-1 and TRBJ2-7; possible D gene TRBD1, 5 bases. V was pared by 0 bases and J by 6 bases, with 6 bases between. Germline-derived CDR1 and CDR2 are WNHNN and SYGVQD (reference sequence). The CDR3 consists of 12 residues. In DNA, the CDR3 is TGCGCCAGCAGTGAGTCGGGGCGCGAGCAGTACTTC. Translation gives CASSESGREQYF.

As for this clonotype: A read error may be the cause here, since a much bigger clone is one base away. The V gene is TRBV30, the J gene TRBJ2-1; no clear D. This CDR3 is built from 13 residues. The V gene's germline CDR1 is GTSNPN and CDR2 SVGIG (reference sequence). Between the trimmed V and J ends, which lost 6 bases and 0 bases, there was a span of 9 bases. The CDR3 region has the DNA TGTGCCTGTGTGCTAACCTCCTACAATGAGCAGTTCTTC. Its translation is CACVLTSYNEQFF.

This clonotype occurred many times. J is TRBJ2-1 and V is TRBV7-6, with D uncertain. CDR1 is SGHVS, CDR2 FNYEAQ, per germline. The CDR3 length is 16 residues. V lost 2 bases and J lost 1, with 12 bases in between. Here the CDR3 DNA reads TGTGCCAGCAGCTTACGAGAATTAGGTTCCTACAATGAGCAGTTCTTC. Translation: CASSLRELGSYNEQFF. Looking up the rest from reference TRBV7-6 and TRBJ2-1 gives the full variable domain: GAGVSQSPRYKVTKRGQDVALRCDPISGHVSLYWYRQALGQGPEFLTYFNYEAQQDKSGLPNDRFSAERPEGSISTLTIQRTEQRDSAMYRCASSLRELGSYNEQFFGPGTRLTVL.

This clonotype was observed many times. This chain connects TRBV28 to TRBJ2-6; D is perhaps TRBD1 or TRBD2 (6 bases each). This CDR3 has 15 residues. V was pared by 3 bases and J by 4 bases, with 10 bases between. Per germline, CDR1 MDHEN and CDR2 SYDVKM. Written as DNA, the CDR3 is TGTGCCAGCAGTTTCCGGGGGCTGGGGGCCAACGTCCTGACTTTC. Translated, it gives CASSFRGLGANVLTF.

The chain employs TRBV5-4 and TRBJ2-5; 7 positions agree with TRBD1. Germline assignment: CDR1 SGHNT and CDR2 YYREEE (reference sequence). V was pared by 2 bases and J by 2 bases, with 6 bases of the junction left unmatched. The CDR3 covers 15 residues. DNA of the CDR3: TGTGCCAGCAGCTTACGGACAGGAAAACAAGAGACCCAGTACTTC. The encoded protein is CASSLRTGKQETQYF.

This clonotype was seen many times. V usage is TRBV7-2 and J usage is TRBJ1-5, with TRBD1 matching 12 bases. Trimming took 0 bases from V and 7 from J; bases not matched to a gene: 7. CDR1 is SGHTA and CDR2 is FQGNSA in the germline V gene. The CDR3 runs to 17 residues. The CDR3 DNA is TGTGCCAGCAGCTTAGCCGGGACAGGGGGCCTAGAACAGCCCCAGCATTTT. This gives the protein CASSLAGTGGLEQPQHF.

Many counts were recorded for this clonotype. The chain is built from TRBV27 and TRBJ2-1; D is unresolved. The CDR3 contains 14 residues. The germline V and J ends were trimmed by 4 bases and 7 bases, with 14 bases remaining between them. Germline loops: CDR1 MNHEY, CDR2 SMNVEV (reference sequence). Here the CDR3 reads CASSSPSSPNEQFF. The CDR3 nucleotides are TGTGCCAGCAGTTCACCTTCCAGTCCGAATGAGCAGTTCTTC.

This clonotype has just a few counts. The chain joins TRBV9 to TRBJ2-7, with D possibly matching TRBD1 (7 bases). V was clipped by 4 bases and J by 3 bases, with 17 bases between them. Germline-derived CDR1 and CDR2 are SGDLS and YYNGEE. The CDR3 covers 15 residues. The CDR3: CASSPQVQGGYEQYF. DNA for the CDR3: TGTGCCAGCAGCCCTCAGGTCCAGGGGGGCTACGAGCAGTACTTC.

This clonotype has a count of ten or more. An end of the junction does not agree with germline; a read error may underlie this. This chain links TRBV7-9 with TRBJ2-1; D not certain. This CDR3 contains 11 residues. From germline, CDR1 is SEHNR and CDR2 FQNEAQ (reference sequence). This chain's CDR3 is CASTLNNEQFF. The CDR3 DNA reads TGTGCCAGCACCTTAAACAATGAGCAGTTCTTC.

This clonotype was detected ten times or more. The V and J genes are TRBV20-1 and TRBJ2-7; 12 bases fit TRBD2. Per germline, CDR1 DFQATT and CDR2 SNEGSKA (reference sequence). Trimming cost V 2 bases and J 2 bases; bases outside gene matches: 4. The CDR3 is made up of 15 amino acids. The CDR3 region is CSARSASGRAYEQYF. DNA of the CDR3: TGCAGTGCTAGAAGCGCTAGCGGGAGGGCCTACGAGCAGTACTTC.

In its sample, this clonotype was seen many times. The chain joins TRBV27 to TRBJ2-1, with D perhaps being TRBD1 or TRBD2 (5 bases each). Germline V gene sequence: CDR1 MNHEY, CDR2 SMNVEV (reference sequence). The germline V and J ends were trimmed by 4 bases and 7 bases, with 17 bases remaining between them. The CDR3 spans 15 residues. In DNA, the CDR3 is TGTGCCAGCAGTTCCCTCCGGGACGAAGGGAATGAGCAGTTCTTC. As protein: CASSSLRDEGNEQFF.